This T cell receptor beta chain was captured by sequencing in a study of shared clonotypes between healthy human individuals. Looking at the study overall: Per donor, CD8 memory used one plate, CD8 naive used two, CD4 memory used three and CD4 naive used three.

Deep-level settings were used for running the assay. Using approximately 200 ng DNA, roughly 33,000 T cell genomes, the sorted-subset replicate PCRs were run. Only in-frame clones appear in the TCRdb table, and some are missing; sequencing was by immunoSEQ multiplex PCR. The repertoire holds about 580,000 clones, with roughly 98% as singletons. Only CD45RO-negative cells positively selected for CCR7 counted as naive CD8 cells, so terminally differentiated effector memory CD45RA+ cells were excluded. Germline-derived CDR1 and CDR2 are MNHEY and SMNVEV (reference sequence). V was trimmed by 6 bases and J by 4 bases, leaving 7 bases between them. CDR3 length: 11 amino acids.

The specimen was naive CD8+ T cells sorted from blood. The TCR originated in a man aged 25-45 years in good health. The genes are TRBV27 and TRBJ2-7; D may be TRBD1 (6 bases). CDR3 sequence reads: CASRDRYEQYF. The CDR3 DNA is TGTGCCAGCAGGGACAGATACGAGCAGTACTTC.